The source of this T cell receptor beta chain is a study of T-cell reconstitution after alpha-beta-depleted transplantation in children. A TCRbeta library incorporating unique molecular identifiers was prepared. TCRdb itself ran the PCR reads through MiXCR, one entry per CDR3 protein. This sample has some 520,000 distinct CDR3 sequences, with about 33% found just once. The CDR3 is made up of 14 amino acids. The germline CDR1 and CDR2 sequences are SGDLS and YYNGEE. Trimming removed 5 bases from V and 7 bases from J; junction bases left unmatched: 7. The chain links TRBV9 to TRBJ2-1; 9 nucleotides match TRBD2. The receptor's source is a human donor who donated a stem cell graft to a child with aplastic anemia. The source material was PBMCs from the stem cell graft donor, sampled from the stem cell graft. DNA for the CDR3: TGTGCCAGCAGGGAGGGGCTAGCGGGGAATGAGCAGTTCTTC. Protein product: CASREGLAGNEQFF.